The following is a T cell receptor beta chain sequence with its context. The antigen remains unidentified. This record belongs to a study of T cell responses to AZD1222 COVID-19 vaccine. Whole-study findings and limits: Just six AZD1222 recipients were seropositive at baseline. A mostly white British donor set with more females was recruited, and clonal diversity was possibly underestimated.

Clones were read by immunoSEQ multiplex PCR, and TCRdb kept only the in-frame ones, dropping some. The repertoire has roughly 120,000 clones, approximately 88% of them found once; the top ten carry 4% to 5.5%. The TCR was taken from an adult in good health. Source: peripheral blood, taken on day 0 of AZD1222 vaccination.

The CDR3 DNA sequence: TGTGCCAGCAGCCCCCAACAGGGGGTTTATGGCTACACCTTC. Amino acids: CASSPQQGVYGYTF. The V and J genes are TRBV7-2 and TRBJ1-2; TRBD1 matches at 8 bases. Per the germline V gene, CDR1 is SGHTA and CDR2 is FQGNSA. Losses at the gene ends were 5 bases for V and 5 bases for J; bases not matched to a gene: 7. CDR3 length: 14 amino acids.